Following are 14 T cell receptor beta chains from one sample sequenced in a study of cytomegalovirus exposure and HLA in healthy donors. PCR amplification relied on 60 Vbeta primers (plus 13 Jbeta primers). Assay used: immunoSEQ multiplex PCR; TCRdb lists only in-frame clones, some missing. The data show 50,000 to 55,000 clones, about two thirds seen once. Specimen: PBMCs. The receptors were sampled from a woman between 45 and 65 years old in good health and CMV-seropositive.

In this sample, this clone turned up a few times. The chain is built from TRBV5-6 and TRBJ1-1, with unresolved D. Germline V gene lookup returns CDR1 SGHDT and CDR2 YYEEEE. The CDR3 contains 13 residues. V lost 4 bases, J lost 3 bases, and 10 bases lay in between. The CDR3 loop is CASSLPPHTEAFF. The CDR3 DNA follows: TGTGCCAGCAGCCTTCCTCCCCACACTGAAGCTTTCTTT.

The rearrangement joins TRBV5-4 to TRBJ2-7; D gene unclear. V lost 3 bases and J lost 0, with 13 bases in between. Germline V CDR1 and CDR2: SGHNT, YYREEE (reference sequence). CDR3 length equals 15 residues. CDR3 DNA: TGTGCCAGCAGCTCTTATTCATCCAGCTCCTACGAGCAGTACTTC. The encoded protein is CASSSYSSSSYEQYF.

The chain recombines TRBV5-4 with TRBJ2-5, with 10 bases that match TRBD1. After removal of 5 bases from V and 2 bases from J, the junction contained 3 bases not matched to a gene. The germline gives CDR1 SGHNT, CDR2 YYREEE (reference sequence). This CDR3 has 14 amino acids. DNA for the CDR3: TGTGCCAGCAGGCCGGGACAGGGGCAAGAGACCCAGTACTTC. Translation gives CASRPGQGQETQYF.

This sequence joins TRBV29-1 and TRBJ2-1; 10 positions agree with TRBD2. The CDR3 loop spans 12 amino acids. Germline V gene data show CDR1 as SQVTM and CDR2 as ANQGSEA. V shed 7 bases, J shed 10 bases, and the junction held 7 bases outside the gene matches. CDR3 nucleotide sequence: TGCAGCGCGCGCAAGCGGGAGGGAGAGCAGTTCTTC. Translation gives CSARKREGEQFF.

This clone was found a few times. The V gene is TRBV7-2, the J gene TRBJ2-1; D perhaps matches TRBD2 (6 bases). In germline, CDR1 is SGHTA, CDR2 FQGNSA. V lost 5 bases and J 9 bases, leaving 23 bases between the germline ends. This CDR3 contains 16 residues. The CDR3: CASSKKGDSLGGEQFF. The CDR3 DNA reads TGTGCCAGCAGCAAAAAAGGGGACTCCCTGGGCGGTGAGCAGTTCTTC.

CDR3 DNA sequence: TGTGCCAGCAGCCCCGGACTAGCGGCCGACTACGAGCAGTACTTC. Protein product: CASSPGLAADYEQYF. The V and J genes are TRBV4-2 and TRBJ2-7; TRBD2 aligns across 10 bases. Looked up from germline, CDR1 is LGHNA and CDR2 is YNFKEQ. The junction had 6 bases not matched to a gene; V was cut back by 4 bases and J by 3 bases. This CDR3 region has 15 residues.

Concerning this clone itself: Other DNA sequences within the sample encode an identical CDR3. The chain recombines TRBV5-1 with TRBJ2-7; 11 bases fit TRBD2. The CDR3 covers 15 residues. CDR1 and CDR2 from the germline V gene are SGHRS and YFSETQ. The V and J ends lost 0 bases and 4 bases, in that order; junction bases with no gene match: 3. The CDR3 protein is CASSLGTSGSYEQYF. CDR3 bases: TGCGCCAGCAGCTTGGGCACTAGCGGGAGTTACGAGCAGTACTTC.

The chain couples TRBV4-2 to TRBJ1-1, with no clear D. V shed 2 bases and J shed 1 base, with 8 bases lying between them. The CDR3 totals 14 residues. The germline V gene has CDR1 LGHNA and CDR2 YNFKEQ. CDR3 region: CASSQSGPNTEAFF. DNA of the CDR3: TGTGCCAGCAGCCAAAGTGGCCCGAACACTGAAGCTTTCTTT.

This chain uses TRBV7-2 with TRBJ2-2, with TRBD2 matching 14 bases. J lost 0 bases, V lost 4 bases, and 1 base had no gene match. This CDR3 comprises 17 residues. Germline CDR1 SGHTA, CDR2 FQGNSA. As DNA, the CDR3 is TGTGCCAGCAGCTCGGGACTAGCGGGAGCGAACACCGGGGAGCTGTTTTTT. This translates into CASSSGLAGANTGELFF.

The chain couples TRBV29-1 to TRBJ2-1, with TRBD2 matching 14 bases. Germline lookup yields CDR1 SQVTM and CDR2 ANQGSEA. With 2 bases clipped from V and 10 bases from J, the junction kept 7 bases outside the gene matches. This CDR3 comprises 15 residues. CDR3: CSVEWGLAGVPEQFF. The CDR3 nucleotides are TGCAGCGTTGAATGGGGACTAGCGGGAGTCCCGGAGCAGTTCTTC.

The chain joins TRBV29-1 to TRBJ2-1; D is unclear. The V gene's germline CDR1 is SQVTM and CDR2 ANQGSEA. The CDR3 spans 14 residues. The V and J ends lost 4 bases and 6 bases respectively, with 16 bases between them. DNA of the CDR3: TGCAGCGTTGTAGGCTTCCTAGAGCTCAATGAGCAGTTCTTC. This sequence encodes CSVVGFLELNEQFF.

The V gene is TRBV28, the J gene TRBJ2-3; 7 nucleotides agree with TRBD2. The ends lost 5 bases at V and 6 bases at J; junction bases unmatched: 17. There are 17 residues in the CDR3. Germline assignment: CDR1 MDHEN and CDR2 SYDVKM. The CDR3 loop reads CASSLVSLRTGGDTQYF. CDR3 sequence (DNA): TGTGCCAGCAGTCTTGTCTCCCTGCGTACCGGGGGGGATACGCAGTATTTT.

The chain recombines TRBV14 with TRBJ2-7, with D possibly TRBD2 on 7 matching bases. CDR3 size: 17 residues. Germline V gene data show CDR1 as SGHDN and CDR2 as FVKESK. V shed 1 base and J shed 0 bases, with 16 bases lying between them. CDR3: CASSQVGGGIRSYEQYF. In DNA form, the CDR3 reads TGTGCCAGCAGCCAAGTAGGGGGGGGGATCCGCTCCTACGAGCAGTACTTC.

In its sample, this clone was seen a few times. V is TRBV4-3 and J is TRBJ2-2, with 7 positions matching TRBD1. This CDR3 is 16 amino acids long. V shed 0 bases, J shed 3 bases, and the junction held 4 bases outside the gene matches. The V gene's germline CDR1 is LGHNA and CDR2 YSLEER. Written as DNA, the CDR3 is TGCGCCAGCAGCCAAGATACAGGGGCCTACACCGGGGAGCTGTTTTTT. Translated, it gives CASSQDTGAYTGELFF.